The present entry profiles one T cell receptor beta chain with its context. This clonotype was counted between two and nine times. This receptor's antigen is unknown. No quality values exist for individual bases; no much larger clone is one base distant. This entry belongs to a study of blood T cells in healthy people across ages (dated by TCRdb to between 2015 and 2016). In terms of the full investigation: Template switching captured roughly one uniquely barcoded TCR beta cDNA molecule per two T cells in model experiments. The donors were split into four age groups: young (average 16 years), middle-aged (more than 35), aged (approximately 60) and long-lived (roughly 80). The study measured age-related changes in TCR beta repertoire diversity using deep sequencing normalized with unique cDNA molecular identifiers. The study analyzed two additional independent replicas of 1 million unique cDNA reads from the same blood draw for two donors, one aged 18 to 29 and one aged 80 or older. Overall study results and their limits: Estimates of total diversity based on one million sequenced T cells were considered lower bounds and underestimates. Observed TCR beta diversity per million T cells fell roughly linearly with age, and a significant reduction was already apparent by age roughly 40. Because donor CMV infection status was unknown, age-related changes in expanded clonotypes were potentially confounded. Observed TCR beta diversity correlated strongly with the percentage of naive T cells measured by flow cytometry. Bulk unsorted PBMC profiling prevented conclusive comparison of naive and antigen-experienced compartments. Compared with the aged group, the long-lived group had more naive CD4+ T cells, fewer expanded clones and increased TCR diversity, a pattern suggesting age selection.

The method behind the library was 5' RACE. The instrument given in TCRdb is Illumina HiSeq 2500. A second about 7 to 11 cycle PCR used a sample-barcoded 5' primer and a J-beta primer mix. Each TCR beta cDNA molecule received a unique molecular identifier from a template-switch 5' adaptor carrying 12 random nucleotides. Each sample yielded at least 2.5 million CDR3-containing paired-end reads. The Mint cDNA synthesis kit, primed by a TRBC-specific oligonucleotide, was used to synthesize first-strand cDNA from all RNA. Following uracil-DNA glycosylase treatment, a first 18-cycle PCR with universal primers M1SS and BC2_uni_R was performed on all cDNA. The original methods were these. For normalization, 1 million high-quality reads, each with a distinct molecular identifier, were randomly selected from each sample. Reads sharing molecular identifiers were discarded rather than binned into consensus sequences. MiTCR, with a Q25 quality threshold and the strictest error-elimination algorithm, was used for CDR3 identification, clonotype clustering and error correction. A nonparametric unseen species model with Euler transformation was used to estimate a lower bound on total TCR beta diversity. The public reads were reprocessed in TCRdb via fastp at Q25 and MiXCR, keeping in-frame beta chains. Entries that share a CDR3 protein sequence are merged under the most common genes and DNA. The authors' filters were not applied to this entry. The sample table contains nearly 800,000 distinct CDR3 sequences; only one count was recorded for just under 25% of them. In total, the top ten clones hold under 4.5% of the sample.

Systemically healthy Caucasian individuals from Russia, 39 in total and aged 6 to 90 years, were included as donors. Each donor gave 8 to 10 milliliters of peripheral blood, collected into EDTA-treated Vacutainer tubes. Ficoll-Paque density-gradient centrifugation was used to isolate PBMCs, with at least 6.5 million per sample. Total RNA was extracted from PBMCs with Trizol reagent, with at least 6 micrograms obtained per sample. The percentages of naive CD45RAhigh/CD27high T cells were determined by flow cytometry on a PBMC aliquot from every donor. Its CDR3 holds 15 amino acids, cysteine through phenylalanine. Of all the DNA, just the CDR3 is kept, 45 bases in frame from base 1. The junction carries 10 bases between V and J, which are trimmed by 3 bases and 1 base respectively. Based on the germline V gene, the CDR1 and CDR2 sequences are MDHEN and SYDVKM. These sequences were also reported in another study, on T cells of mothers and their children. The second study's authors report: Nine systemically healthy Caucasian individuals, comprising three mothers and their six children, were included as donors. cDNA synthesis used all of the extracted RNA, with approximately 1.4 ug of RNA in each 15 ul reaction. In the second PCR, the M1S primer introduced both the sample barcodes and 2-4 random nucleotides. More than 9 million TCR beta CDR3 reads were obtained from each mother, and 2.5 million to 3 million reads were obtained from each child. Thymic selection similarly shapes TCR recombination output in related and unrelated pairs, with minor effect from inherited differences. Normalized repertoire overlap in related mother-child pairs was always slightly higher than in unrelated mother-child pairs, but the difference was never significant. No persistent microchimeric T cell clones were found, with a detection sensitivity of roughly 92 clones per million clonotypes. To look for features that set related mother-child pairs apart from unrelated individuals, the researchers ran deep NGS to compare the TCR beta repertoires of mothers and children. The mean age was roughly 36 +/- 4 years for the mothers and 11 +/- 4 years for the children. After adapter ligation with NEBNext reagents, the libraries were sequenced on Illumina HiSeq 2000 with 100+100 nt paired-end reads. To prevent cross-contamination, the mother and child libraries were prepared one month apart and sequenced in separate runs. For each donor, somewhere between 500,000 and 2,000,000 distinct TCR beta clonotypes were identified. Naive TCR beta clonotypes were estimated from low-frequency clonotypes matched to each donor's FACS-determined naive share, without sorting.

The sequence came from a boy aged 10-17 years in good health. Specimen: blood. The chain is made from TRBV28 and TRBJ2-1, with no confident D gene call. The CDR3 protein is CASSLTAASYNEQFF. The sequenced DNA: TGTGCCAGCAGTTTGACGGCAGCTTCCTACAATGAGCAGTTCTTC.